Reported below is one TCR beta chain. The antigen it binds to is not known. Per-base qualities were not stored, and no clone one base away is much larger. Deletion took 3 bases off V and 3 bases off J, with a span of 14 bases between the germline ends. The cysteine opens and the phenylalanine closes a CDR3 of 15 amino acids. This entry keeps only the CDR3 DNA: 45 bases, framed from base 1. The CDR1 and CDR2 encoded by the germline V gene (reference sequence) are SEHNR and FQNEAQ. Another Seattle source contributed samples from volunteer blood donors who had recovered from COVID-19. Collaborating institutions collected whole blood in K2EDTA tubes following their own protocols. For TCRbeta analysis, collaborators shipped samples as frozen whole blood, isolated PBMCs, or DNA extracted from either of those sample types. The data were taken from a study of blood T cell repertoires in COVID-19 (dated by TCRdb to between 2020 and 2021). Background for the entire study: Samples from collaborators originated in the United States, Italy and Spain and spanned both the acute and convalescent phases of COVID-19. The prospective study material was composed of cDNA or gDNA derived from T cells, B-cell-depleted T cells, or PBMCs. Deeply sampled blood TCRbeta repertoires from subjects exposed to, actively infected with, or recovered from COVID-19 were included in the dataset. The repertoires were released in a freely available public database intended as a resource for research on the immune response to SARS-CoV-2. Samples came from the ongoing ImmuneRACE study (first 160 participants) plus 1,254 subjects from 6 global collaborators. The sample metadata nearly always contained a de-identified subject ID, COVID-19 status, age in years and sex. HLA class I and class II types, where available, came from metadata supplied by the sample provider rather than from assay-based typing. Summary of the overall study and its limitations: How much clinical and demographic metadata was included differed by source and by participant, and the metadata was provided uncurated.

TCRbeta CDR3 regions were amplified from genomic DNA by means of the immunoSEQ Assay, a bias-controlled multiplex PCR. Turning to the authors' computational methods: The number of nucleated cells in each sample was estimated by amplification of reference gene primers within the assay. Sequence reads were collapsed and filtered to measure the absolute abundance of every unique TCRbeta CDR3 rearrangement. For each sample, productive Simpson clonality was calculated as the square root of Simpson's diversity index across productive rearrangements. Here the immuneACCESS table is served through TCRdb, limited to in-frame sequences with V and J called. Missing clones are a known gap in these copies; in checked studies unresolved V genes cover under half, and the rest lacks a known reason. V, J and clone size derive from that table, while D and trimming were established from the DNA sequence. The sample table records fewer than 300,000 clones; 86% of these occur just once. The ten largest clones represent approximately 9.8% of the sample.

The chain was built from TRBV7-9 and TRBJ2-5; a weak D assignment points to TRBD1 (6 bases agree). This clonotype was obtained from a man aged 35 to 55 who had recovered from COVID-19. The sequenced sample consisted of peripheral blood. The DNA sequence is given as TGTGCCAGCAGCTTGGGTCGTAGGACAGAAGAGACCCAGTACTTC. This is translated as CASSLGRRTEETQYF.